These 17 T cell receptor beta chains came from one sample sequenced in a study of blood T cell repertoires in COVID-19. Data came from immunoSEQ multiplex PCR; TCRdb stores just in-frame clones and leaves some out. This sample has about 81,000 clones, with nearly 90% found just once. Sequenced: peripheral blood. These receptor sequences come from a man in his 70s with acute or convalescent COVID-19.

The J gene is TRBJ2-3, the V gene TRBV27; 7 nucleotides align to TRBD2. This CDR3 has 16 amino acids. J lost 4 bases, V lost 2 bases, and 9 bases had no gene match. The germline V gene has CDR1 MNHEY and CDR2 SMNVEV (reference sequence). The CDR3 DNA sequence: TGTGCCAGCAGTTTAGGAGGCGGGAGTCGGGCAGATACGCAGTATTTT. Amino acid sequence: CASSLGGGSRADTQYF.

This clone occurred once. One end of the junction varies from germline; a read error may be responsible. The chain employs TRBV7-2 and TRBJ2-3; 8 nucleotides line up with TRBD2. The CDR3 totals 16 residues. The V gene's germline CDR1 is SGHTA and CDR2 FQGNSA. The CDR3 reads CASSVAGSKRADTQYF. The DNA of the CDR3 is TGTGCCAGCAGCGTAGCGGGGAGCAAAAGGGCAGATACGCAGTATTTT.

This clone was counted once. J is TRBJ1-5 and V is TRBV4-1, with 7 nucleotides matching TRBD1. V lost 4 bases to trimming and J lost 0 bases; unmatched junction nucleotides: 3. CDR3 size: 15 residues. The V gene's germline CDR1 is MGHRA and CDR2 YSYEKL. CDR3 region: CASSPDRLSNQPQHF. The CDR3, as DNA: TGCGCCAGCAGCCCGGACAGGCTTAGCAATCAGCCCCAGCATTTT.

In its sample, this clone was seen a few times. The chain recombines TRBV27 with TRBJ2-5; 10 positions agree with TRBD1. The germline CDR1 and CDR2 sequences are MNHEY and SMNVEV (reference sequence). The trim removed 5 bases at V and 1 base at J, leaving 7 bases unmatched. CDR3 length equals 16 residues. CDR3 in DNA: TGTGCCAGCAGTCCATTAAGACAGGGGGCCCAAGAGACCCAGTACTTC. It yields the protein CASSPLRQGAQETQYF.

The rearrangement joins TRBV20-1 to TRBJ2-3, with D tentatively TRBD2 (6 bases). CDR3 size: 13 residues. V was pared by 6 bases and J by 3 bases, with 13 bases between. Germline V gene lookup returns CDR1 DFQATT and CDR2 SNEGSKA (reference sequence). CDR3 sequence: CSASSGSTDTQYF. DNA of the CDR3: TGCAGTGCAAGTAGCGGAAGTACAGATACGCAGTATTTT.

The genes are TRBV7-3 and TRBJ2-2, with 10 bases matching TRBD2. The V segment lost 4 bases and the J segment 4 bases; nucleotides outside the gene matches: 6. The CDR3 contains 16 residues. Per germline, CDR1 SGHTA and CDR2 FQGTGA. Written as DNA, the CDR3 is TGTGCCAGCAGCTATAGGACTAGCGGAACCACCGGGGAGCTGTTTTTT. Protein: CASSYRTSGTTGELFF.

The chain recombines TRBV9 with TRBJ1-2; 11 bases agree with TRBD1. This CDR3 has 16 amino acids. In germline, CDR1 is SGDLS, CDR2 YYNGEE. Trimming took 2 bases from V and 6 from J; bases not matched to a gene: 9. CDR3 residues: CASSVNRDRGYDGYTF. The CDR3 DNA sequence: TGTGCCAGCAGCGTCAACCGGGACAGGGGGTATGATGGCTACACCTTC.

The CDR3 sequence: CASKRWAGGNTEAFF. In nucleotides, the CDR3 is TGTGCCAGCAAACGGTGGGCAGGGGGAAACACTGAAGCTTTCTTT. This chain joins TRBV27 and TRBJ1-1; 7 bases line up with TRBD1. Trimming took 7 bases from V and 2 from J; bases not matched to a gene: 10. Germline V gene data show CDR1 as MNHEY and CDR2 as SMNVEV (reference sequence). The length of the CDR3 is 15 residues.

DNA for the CDR3: TGTGCCAGCAGTCCCCCCGCGGGGACTAATGAAAAACTGTTTTTT. Residues: CASSPPAGTNEKLFF. The rearrangement uses TRBV28 and TRBJ1-4; D is undetermined. The length of the CDR3 is 15 residues. CDR1 is MDHEN, CDR2 SYDVKM, per germline. Deletions cut 5 bases from V and 2 bases from J, with 12 bases between.

The chain uses TRBV19 and TRBJ1-1; 7 bases line up with TRBD1. Looked up from germline, CDR1 is LNHDA and CDR2 is SQIVND (reference sequence). The J segment lost 8 bases and the V segment lost 4 bases, leaving 7 bases of the junction unmatched. This CDR3 has 13 amino acids. The CDR3 protein is CASSTTGYEEAFF. The CDR3 DNA reads as TGTGCCAGTAGTACGACAGGGTACGAAGAAGCTTTCTTT. Using reference TRBV19 and TRBJ1-1 for the parts outside the CDR3, the full variable domain is DGGITQSPKYLFRKEGQNVTLSCEQNLNHDAMYWYRQDPGQGLRLIYYSQIVNDFQKGDIAEGYSVSREKKESFPLTVTSAQKNPTAFYLCASSTTGYEEAFFGQGTRLTVV.

This clone showed up just once. The chain couples TRBV27 to TRBJ1-3; D is uncertain. The V gene's germline CDR1 is MNHEY and CDR2 SMNVEV (reference sequence). The CDR3 is made up of 18 amino acids. V lost 0 bases and J 0 bases, leaving 15 bases between the germline ends. The CDR3 nucleotides are TGTGCCAGCAGTTTATCGAGAGGGAACGCTCTCTCTGGAAACACCATATATTTT. Its translation: CASSLSRGNALSGNTIYF.

This chain links TRBV28 with TRBJ1-3; weak D call: TRBD1 (6 bases). The CDR3 is 14 residues long. Germline CDR1 MDHEN, CDR2 SYDVKM. Trimming took off 7 bases at V and 7 bases at J, with 17 bases between the two ends. CDR3 nucleotide sequence: TGTGCCAGCAAATTAGGGGGGGGTCTGAACACCATATATTTT. This translates into CASKLGGGLNTIYF.

This chain connects TRBV4-3 to TRBJ2-1; 9 bases align to TRBD2. The germline V gene has CDR1 LGHNA and CDR2 YSLEER. V was clipped by 1 base and J by 8 bases; unmatched bases: 12. This CDR3 spans 17 amino acids. CDR3 nucleotides: TGCGCCAGCAGCCAAGGTAGCGGGAGTGGATTGTCGGATGAGCAGTTCTTC. Protein: CASSQGSGSGLSDEQFF.

This chain connects TRBV2 to TRBJ1-1, with a weak D call TRBD1 (5 bases). The CDR3 is 14 amino acids. The germline V gene encodes CDR1 SNHLY and CDR2 FYNNEI. V lost 6 bases and J lost 0, with 11 bases in between. The CDR3 protein is CASSIGQMNTEAFF. CDR3 in DNA: TGTGCCAGCAGCATTGGACAAATGAACACTGAAGCTTTCTTT.

The rearrangement joins TRBV11-2 to TRBJ2-7, with D perhaps TRBD2 (6 bases). The CDR3 consists of 17 residues. CDR1 SGHAT and CDR2 FQNNGV come from the germline V gene. V was shortened by 2 bases and J by 3 bases, with 20 bases between the two germline ends. The CDR3 sequence: CASSLSRVYGGNYEQYF. In DNA, the CDR3 is TGTGCCAGCAGCTTATCCCGGGTTTACGGGGGTAACTACGAGCAGTACTTC. Full variable domain (rest looked up from reference TRBV11-2 and TRBJ2-7): EAGVAQSPRYKIIEKRQSVAFWCNPISGHATLYWYQQILGQGPKLLIQFQNNGVVDDSQLPKDRFSAERLKGVDSTLKIQPAKLEDSAVYLCASSLSRVYGGNYEQYFGPGTRLTVT.

The gene calls are TRBV3-1 (or the pseudogene TRBV3-2) and TRBJ1-3; maybe TRBD1 (5 bases). V lost 0 bases to trimming and J lost 0 bases, with 9 bases between them. The germline gives CDR1 LGHDT, CDR2 YNNKEL (reference sequence). The CDR3 totals 16 residues. Here the CDR3 reads CASSQDRQISGNTIYF. The CDR3 coding sequence is TGTGCCAGCAGCCAAGATCGACAGATCTCTGGAAACACCATATATTTT.

The rearrangement links TRBV3-1 (or the pseudogene TRBV3-2) to TRBJ1-2; a possible D gene is TRBD1 (6 bases). The CDR3 covers 13 residues. Trimming removed 5 bases at V and 7 bases at J, with 14 bases between. Germline-derived CDR1 and CDR2 are LGHDT and YNNKEL (reference sequence). The CDR3 nucleotides read TGTGCCAGCAGCGACACAGGGACGGGTGGCTACACCTTC. Translated: CASSDTGTGGYTF.